The sequence of this T cell receptor (beta chain) was determined in a study of CD8 T cells in ankylosing spondylitis. Notes on the study in general: The clones that were linked to disease were reported to be significantly enriched in matched synovial fluid samples from ankylosing spondylitis patients. In ankylosing spondylitis blood, a motif of several highly homologous TCR beta variants appeared characteristic. Disease-linked clones, CD8+, were relatively rare in peripheral blood. In reactive arthritis synovial fluid and blood, some motif variants had been reported before.

TCRdb used MiXCR to reprocess the 5' RACE reads, holding one entry per CDR3 protein. Altogether roughly 250,000 distinct CDR3 sequences are present, 8.6% being singletons, with the ten largest covering 6.5% to 7%. The germline V and J ends were trimmed by 5 bases and 9 bases, with 17 bases remaining between them. The length of the CDR3 is 13 residues. Germline V lookup: CDR1 SGHDT, CDR2 YYEEEE. This clonotype was observed at least ten times. The target antigen is unknown. The chain uses TRBV5-6 and TRBJ2-5; D possibly corresponds to TRBD1 (6 bases). The sequence came from a male donor with ankylosing spondylitis or in good health (not recorded which). Specimen: blood, either unsorted or a sorted T cell fraction (not recorded which). As DNA, the CDR3 is TGTGCCAGCAGTCCGGGACACGGGCGGGCCCAGTACTTC. It codes for CASSPGHGRAQYF.